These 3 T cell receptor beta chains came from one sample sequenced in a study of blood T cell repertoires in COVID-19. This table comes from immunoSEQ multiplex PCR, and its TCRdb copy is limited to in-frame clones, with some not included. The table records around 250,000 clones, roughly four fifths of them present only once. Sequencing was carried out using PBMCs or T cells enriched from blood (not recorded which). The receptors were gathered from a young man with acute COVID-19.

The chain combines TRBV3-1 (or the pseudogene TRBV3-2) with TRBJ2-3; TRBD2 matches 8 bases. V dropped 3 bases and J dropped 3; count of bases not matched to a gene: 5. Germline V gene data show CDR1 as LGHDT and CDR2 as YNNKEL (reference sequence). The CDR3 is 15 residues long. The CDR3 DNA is TGTGCCAGCAGCCATCTTAGCGGGGATACAGATACGCAGTATTTT. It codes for CASSHLSGDTDTQYF.

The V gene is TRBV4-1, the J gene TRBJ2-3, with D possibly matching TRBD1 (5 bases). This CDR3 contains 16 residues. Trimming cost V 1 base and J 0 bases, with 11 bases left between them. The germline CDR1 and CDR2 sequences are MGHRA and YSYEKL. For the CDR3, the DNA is TGCGCCAGCAGCCAAGCGGTCAGGGTAAGCACAGATACGCAGTATTTT. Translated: CASSQAVRVSTDTQYF.

This chain's CDR3 is CASSLMGQGTANEKLFF. The CDR3 coding sequence is TGTGCCAGCAGCTTAATGGGACAGGGTACGGCTAATGAAAAACTGTTTTTT. V and J are TRBV7-9 and TRBJ1-4, with 9 bases matching TRBD1. The length of the CDR3 is 17 residues. Germline V lookup: CDR1 SEHNR, CDR2 FQNEAQ (reference sequence). V shed 2 bases, J shed 3 bases, and the junction held 7 bases outside the gene matches.